This paragraph reports one T cell receptor (beta chain). The source of the sample is a study of technical replicates of blood from several donors. Libraries were prepared by immunoSEQ multiplex PCR; TCRdb keeps only in-frame clonotypes and omits some of them. The repertoire holds roughly 69,000 clones, 85% to 90% seen once, with less than 6.5% in the top ten. Germline CDR1 SGHVS, CDR2 FNYEAQ. The V gene lost 2 bases and the J gene lost 3 bases, with 5 bases spanning the gap. The CDR3 is made up of 12 amino acids. This chain connects TRBV7-6 to TRBJ2-7; D is ambiguous. Sample: PBMCs. This TCR derives from a human donor in good health. Some clones in this sample may be carry-over from other donors' samples. The CDR3 here is CASSLLYYEQYF. CDR3 DNA sequence: TGTGCCAGCAGCTTATTATACTACGAGCAGTACTTC.